A single sample is the source of the 22 T cell receptor beta chains below, sequenced in a study of TIL therapy for anti-PD-1-resistant metastatic lung cancer. This was the immunoSEQ v3 assay. The data were produced by immunoSEQ multiplex PCR, yet TCRdb's version contains in-frame clones alone and is incomplete. The sample has some 60,000 clones, 69% seen once. As to time point: pre-treatment sample, taken before nivolumab and TIL therapy. The specimen comprised blood, sampled at baseline. These receptor sequences come from a person aged 25 to 85 with non-small cell lung cancer.

The V and J genes are TRBV5-1 and TRBJ1-5; D is possibly TRBD1 (6 bases). This CDR3 has 14 residues. The germline V gene encodes CDR1 SGHRS and CDR2 YFSETQ. V was clipped by 0 bases and J by 5 bases, with 9 bases between them. CDR3 bases: TGCGCCAGCAGCTTGGTACAGGGTGATCAGCCCCAGCATTTT. Translated, it gives CASSLVQGDQPQHF.

The rearrangement uses TRBV7-9 and TRBJ1-1, with 7 bases lining up with TRBD1. Germline loops: CDR1 SEHNR, CDR2 FQNEAQ (reference sequence). The V segment lost 5 bases and the J segment 0 bases; nucleotides outside the gene matches: 6. The CDR3 loop spans 15 amino acids. CDR3 sequence (DNA): TGTGCCAGCAGCCCGTGGGACAGTTTGAACACTGAAGCTTTCTTT. Protein sequence: CASSPWDSLNTEAFF.

The J gene is TRBJ2-7, the V gene TRBV5-1, with 8 bases matching TRBD1. The V gene end was trimmed by 0 bases and the J gene end by 6 bases; junction bases not matched to a gene: 11. Per germline, CDR1 SGHRS and CDR2 YFSETQ. This CDR3 spans 16 amino acids. The CDR3 protein is CASSLGLGQGKGEQYF. The CDR3 nucleotides are TGCGCCAGCAGCTTGGGTTTAGGACAGGGTAAAGGCGAGCAGTACTTC.

This clone was found a few times. The CDR3 sequence: CASSAALDGERRTDTQYF. The DNA for the CDR3 is TGTGCCAGCAGCGCCGCTTTGGATGGGGAGCGGCGCACAGATACGCAGTATTTT. J is TRBJ2-3 and V is TRBV9, with D maybe TRBD2 (5 bases). Germline loops: CDR1 SGDLS, CDR2 YYNGEE. The CDR3 has 18 residues. The V gene lost 3 bases and the J gene lost 1 base, with 21 bases spanning the gap.

This clone turned up a few times. The chain couples TRBV10-2 to TRBJ1-1; D might be TRBD1 (5 bases). Germline assignment: CDR1 WSHSY and CDR2 SAAADI. Trimming took off 0 bases at V and 10 bases at J, with 33 bases between the two ends. The CDR3 spans 20 residues. The CDR3 sequence: CASSESFMWGNMGPAVIAFF. The CDR3 DNA follows: TGCGCCAGCAGTGAGTCCTTCATGTGGGGTAACATGGGGCCGGCGGTTATAGCTTTCTTT.

J is TRBJ1-1 and V is TRBV7-9; no definite D call. V was clipped by 5 bases and J by 9 bases, with 13 bases between them. The CDR3 contains 12 residues. Germline assignment: CDR1 SEHNR and CDR2 FQNEAQ (reference sequence). The CDR3 sequence is CASSRAGVKAFF. The DNA of the CDR3 is TGTGCCAGCAGCCGGGCTGGGGTTAAAGCTTTCTTT.

This sequence joins TRBV7-3 and TRBJ2-1; D not certain. The CDR3 totals 13 residues. CDR1 is SGHTA and CDR2 is FQGTGA in the germline V gene. V lost 2 bases, J lost 7 bases, and 9 bases lay in between. The CDR3 spells CASSLFGSNEQFF. The CDR3 DNA reads TGTGCCAGCAGCTTATTCGGATCGAATGAGCAGTTCTTC.

This clone was picked up one time. This chain joins TRBV21-1 and TRBJ2-5; the DNA was not used to check the table's D call, TRBD2. TRBV21-1 is termed a pseudogene. The CDR3 consists of 16 residues. This CDR3 is CASSKGAGGRQETQYF. The CDR3, as DNA: TGTGCCAGCAGCAAAGGTGCGGGGGGAAGGCAAGAGACCCAGTACTTC.

The chain uses TRBV5-1 and TRBJ1-1, with D unresolved. With 5 bases removed from V and 1 base from J, the gap between germline ends came to 6 bases. The CDR3 has 12 residues. Germline-derived CDR1 and CDR2 are SGHRS and YFSETQ. The CDR3 here is CASRWGNTEAFF. Here the CDR3 DNA reads TGCGCCAGCAGGTGGGGGAACACTGAAGCTTTCTTT.

In its sample, this clone was seen once. V is TRBV19 and J is TRBJ1-1; D not resolved. Trimming removed 4 bases from V and 0 bases from J, with 6 bases in between. The CDR3 is 13 amino acids. Germline V gene sequence: CDR1 LNHDA, CDR2 SQIVND (reference sequence). As DNA, the CDR3 is TGTGCCAGTAGTAGCAGATTGAACACTGAAGCTTTCTTT. Its protein is CASSSRLNTEAFF.

The V and J genes are TRBV4-2 and TRBJ1-1, with D uncertain. The CDR3 is 15 amino acids. CDR1 LGHNA and CDR2 YNFKEQ come from the germline V gene. V was clipped by 0 bases and J by 3 bases, with 11 bases between them. CDR3 in DNA: TGTGCCAGCAGCCAAGAAGGTCGGGGAGACACTGAAGCTTTCTTT. As protein: CASSQEGRGDTEAFF.

The chain links TRBV7-3 to TRBJ1-1; D is undetermined. V lost 1 base to trimming and J lost 2 bases, with 11 bases between them. Germline CDR1 and CDR2: SGHTA and FQGTGA. The CDR3 totals 15 residues. This chain's CDR3 is CASSLNPGRNTEAFF. DNA of the CDR3: TGTGCCAGCAGCTTAAATCCGGGCAGAAACACTGAAGCTTTCTTT. Full variable domain (rest looked up from reference TRBV7-3 and TRBJ1-1): GAGVSQTPSNKVTEKGKYVELRCDPISGHTALYWYRQSLGQGPEFLIYFQGTGAADDSGLPNDRFFAVRPEGSVSTLKIQRTERGDSAVYLCASSLNPGRNTEAFFGQGTRLTVV.

This clone was seen more than once but under ten times. The chain links TRBV2 to TRBJ2-7; the match to TRBD2 covers 11 bases. After removal of 3 bases from V and 5 bases from J, the junction contained 6 bases not matched to a gene. This CDR3 spans 15 amino acids. Looked up from germline, CDR1 is SNHLY and CDR2 is FYNNEI. CDR3: CASSDELAGVNEQYF. The CDR3 DNA follows: TGTGCCAGCAGTGATGAACTAGCGGGAGTCAACGAGCAGTACTTC.

This chain connects TRBV19 to TRBJ1-2; D is undetermined. Germline V lookup: CDR1 LNHDA, CDR2 SQIVND (reference sequence). With 5 bases removed from V and 5 bases from J, the gap between germline ends came to 15 bases. The CDR3 consists of 14 residues. The DNA for the CDR3 is TGTGCCAGTAGTCGTCGATCAGAAAGGTATGGCTACACCTTC. It codes for CASSRRSERYGYTF.

This chain joins TRBV19 and TRBJ1-1; the D gene is possibly TRBD1 (6 bases). Trimming stripped 3 bases from V and 5 bases from J, with 13 bases between. The germline V gene has CDR1 LNHDA and CDR2 SQIVND (reference sequence). This CDR3 is 14 amino acids long. CDR3 DNA sequence: TGTGCCAGTAGTATGCGGGGGGCGCGTACTGAAGCTTTCTTT. Residues: CASSMRGARTEAFF.

V and J are TRBV21-1 and TRBJ1-5; TRBD1, the table's D call, lacks a check against the DNA. TRBV21-1 is classified as a pseudogene. The CDR3 contains 18 residues. The CDR3 reads CASSNPPGQVLFWQPQHF. Here the CDR3 DNA reads TGTGCCAGCAGCAATCCCCCGGGACAGGTGCTATTCTGGCAGCCCCAGCATTTT.

This clone was found a few times. The chain links TRBV28 to TRBJ2-1; D call uncertain. The germline gives CDR1 MDHEN, CDR2 SYDVKM. The CDR3 runs to 13 residues. V dropped 6 bases and J dropped 7 bases, with 13 bases sitting between them. The CDR3 nucleotides read TGTGCCAGCAGCCTCACTGTGGGGAATGAGCAGTTCTTC. This translates into CASSLTVGNEQFF.

V gene TRBV2 combines with J gene TRBJ1-1; D not resolved. From germline, CDR1 is SNHLY and CDR2 FYNNEI. The CDR3 is made up of 12 amino acids. With 6 bases removed from V and 1 base from J, the gap between germline ends came to 6 bases. The CDR3 here is CASRPPNTEAFF. The CDR3 DNA reads TGTGCCAGCAGGCCCCCGAACACTGAAGCTTTCTTT. The whole variable domain, filled in from reference TRBV2 and TRBJ1-1, reads EPEVTQTPSHQVTQMGQEVILRCVPISNHLYFYWYRQILGQKVEFLVSFYNNEISEKSEIFDDQFSVERPDGSNFTLKIRSTKLEDSAMYFCASRPPNTEAFFGQGTRLTVV.

There are a few counts of this clone. This chain joins TRBV6-1 and TRBJ2-1; 11 nucleotides agree with TRBD2. The CDR3 has 14 residues. Germline values: CDR1 MNHNS, CDR2 SASEGT. V dropped 4 bases and J dropped 4; count of bases not matched to a gene: 0. The CDR3 coding sequence is TGTGCCAGCAGTGGACTAGCGGGGTACAATGAGCAGTTCTTC. Translation: CASSGLAGYNEQFF.

This clone was seen a single time. The chain recombines TRBV27 with TRBJ2-6; D is ambiguous. The V gene's germline CDR1 is MNHEY and CDR2 SMNVEV (reference sequence). The CDR3 length is 16 residues. Trimming took off 3 bases at V and 0 bases at J, with 9 bases between the two ends. CDR3 in amino acids: CASSLKVGSGANVLTF. The CDR3 nucleotides read TGTGCCAGCAGTTTGAAGGTCGGCTCTGGGGCCAACGTCCTGACTTTC. The whole variable domain, filled in from reference TRBV27 and TRBJ2-6, reads EAQVTQNPRYLITVTGKKLTVTCSQNMNHEYMSWYRQDPGLGLRQIYYSMNVEVTDKGDVPEGYKVSRKEKRNFPLILESPSPNQTSLYFCASSLKVGSGANVLTFGAGSRLTVL.

The chain carries TRBV29-1 and TRBJ2-5, with D possibly TRBD2 on 6 matching bases. Trimming cost V 3 bases and J 5 bases, with 16 bases left between them. Per the germline V gene, CDR1 is SQVTM and CDR2 is ANQGSEA. This CDR3 contains 14 residues. The CDR3, as DNA: TGCAGCGTTGATTCCCCGGGAGCGTTTGAGACCCAGTACTTC. As protein: CSVDSPGAFETQYF.

In its sample, this clone is medium-sized (0.01 to 0.1%). The genes are TRBV2 and TRBJ2-7, with D possibly TRBD2 on 5 matching bases. Germline-derived CDR1 and CDR2 are SNHLY and FYNNEI. This CDR3 is built from 15 residues. V gave up 6 bases and J gave up 3 bases, with 18 bases separating them. This CDR3 is CASSRAGGKYYEQYF. CDR3 sequence (DNA): TGTGCCAGCAGCCGTGCGGGCGGAAAGTACTACGAGCAGTACTTC.